This T cell receptor (beta chain) was sequenced in a study of OX40 agonist ivuxolimab in advanced cancers. Study summary: Given to patients was ivuxolimab, an agonistic anti-OX40 (CD134) antibody. Roughly two fifths of patients had received prior checkpoint inhibitor therapy. Study outcomes and limitations: Circulating CD4+ and CD8+ T cells showed clonal expansion by week 6 at 0.1 to 3.0 mg/kg.

This table comes from immunoSEQ multiplex PCR, and its TCRdb copy is limited to in-frame clones, with some not included. The data contain about 26,000 clones, around four fifths of them singletons. Collection of blood occurred at baseline, at cycle 4 day 1, and at cycle 7 day 1. To note about this clone: Its antigen is currently unknown.

The source was CD4+ or CD8+ T cells sorted from blood, collected in a trial of the OX40 agonist ivuxolimab. This TCR was sampled from an adult with an advanced solid tumor such as melanoma, head and neck, liver or kidney cancer.

This CDR3 is CASRPRAWLAYEQYF. The CDR3 DNA reads as TGTGCCAGCAGACCTAGGGCCTGGCTAGCCTACGAGCAGTACTTC. V usage is TRBV11-2 and J usage is TRBJ2-7; no clear D gene. V was cut by 6 bases and J by 2 bases, with 17 bases left in between. The germline CDR1 and CDR2 sequences are SGHAT and FQNNGV. CDR3 length equals 15 residues.